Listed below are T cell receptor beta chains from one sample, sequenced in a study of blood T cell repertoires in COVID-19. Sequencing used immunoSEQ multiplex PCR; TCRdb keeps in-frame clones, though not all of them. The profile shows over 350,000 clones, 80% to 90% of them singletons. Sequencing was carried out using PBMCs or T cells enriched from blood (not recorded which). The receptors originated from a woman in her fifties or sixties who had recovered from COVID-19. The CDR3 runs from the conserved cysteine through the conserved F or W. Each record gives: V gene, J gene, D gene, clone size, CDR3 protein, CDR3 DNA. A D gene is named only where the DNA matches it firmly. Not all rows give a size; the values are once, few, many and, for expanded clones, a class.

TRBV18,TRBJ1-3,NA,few,CASSPRTDAGGNTIYF,TGTGCCAGCTCACCGAGGACAGATGCCGGAGGTAACACCATATATTTT
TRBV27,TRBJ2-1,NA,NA,CASRLQTSNNEQFF,TGTGCCAGCCGCCTGCAAACTTCAAACAATGAGCAGTTCTTC
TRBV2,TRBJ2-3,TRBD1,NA,CASNWDRAGDTQYF,TGTGCCAGCAATTGGGACAGGGCTGGAGATACGCAGTATTTT
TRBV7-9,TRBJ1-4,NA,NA,CASSLSNTGEKLFF,TGTGCCAGCAGCTTATCGAACACGGGGGAAAAACTGTTTTTT
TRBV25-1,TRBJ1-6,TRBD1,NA,CASRATGTGGNSPLHF,TGTGCCAGCAGGGCAACCGGGACAGGGGGAAATTCACCCCTCCACTTT
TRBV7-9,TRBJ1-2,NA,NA,CASSLTRPFREVSGGYTF,TGTGCCAGCAGCTTAACACGACCATTCAGGGAAGTGTCTGGGGGCTACACCTTC
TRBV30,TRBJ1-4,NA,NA,CAWSVGASEKLFF,TGTGCCTGGAGTGTAGGGGCCTCTGAAAAACTGTTTTTT
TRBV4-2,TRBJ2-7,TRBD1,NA,CASSPGTGAIEQYF,TGTGCCAGCAGCCCGGGGACAGGGGCGATCGAGCAGTACTTC
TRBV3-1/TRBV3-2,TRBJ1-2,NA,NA,CASSQERNWAGGYTF,TGTGCCAGCAGCCAAGAAAGAAACTGGGCCGGTGGCTACACCTTC
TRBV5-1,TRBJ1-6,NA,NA,CASSGEGNSPLHF,TGCGCCAGCAGCGGGGAGGGGAATTCACCCCTCCACTTT
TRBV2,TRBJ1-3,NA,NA,CASSAPRGRGLSGNTIYF,TGTGCCAGCAGTGCCCCGCGGGGACGGGGCCTCTCTGGAAACACCATATATTTT
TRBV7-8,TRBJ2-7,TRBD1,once,CASSIRTGLSYEQYF,TGTGCCAGCAGCATCCGGACAGGCTTATCCTACGAGCAGTACTTC
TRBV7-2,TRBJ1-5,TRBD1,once,CASSQDRGHGPQHF,TGTGCCAGCAGCCAGGACAGGGGGCATGGGCCCCAGCATTTT
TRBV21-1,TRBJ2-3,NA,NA,CASSTGTSGVSDTQYF,TGTGCCAGCAGCACAGGGACTAGCGGGGTTTCAGATACGCAGTATTTT
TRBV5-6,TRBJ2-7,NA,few,CASSIYLYEQYF,TGTGCCAGCAGCATCTACCTTTACGAGCAGTACTTC
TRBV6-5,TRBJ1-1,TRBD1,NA,CASTFDQGVYTEAFF,TGTGCCAGCACTTTTGACCAGGGGGTGTACACTGAAGCTTTCTTT
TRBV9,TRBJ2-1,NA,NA,CASSVGGEQFF,TGTGCCAGCAGCGTCGGGGGAGAGCAGTTCTTC
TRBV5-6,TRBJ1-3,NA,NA,CASSRQVFSGNTIYF,TGTGCCAGCAGCAGACAGGTCTTCTCTGGAAACACCATATATTTT
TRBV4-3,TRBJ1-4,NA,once,CASSPGTRTNEKLFF,TGCGCCAGCAGCCCCGGAACTAGGACTAATGAAAAACTGTTTTTT
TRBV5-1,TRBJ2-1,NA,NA,CASSRNGEAAGEQFF,TGCGCCAGCAGCCGGAATGGAGAGGCGGCGGGTGAGCAGTTCTTC
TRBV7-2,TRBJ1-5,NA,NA,CASSSFGGLGQPQHF,TGTGCCAGCAGCTCGTTCGGGGGGCTAGGCCAGCCCCAGCATTTT
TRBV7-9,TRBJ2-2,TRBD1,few,CASSRTGVDGELFF,TGTGCCAGCAGCAGGACAGGGGTGGACGGGGAGCTGTTTTTT
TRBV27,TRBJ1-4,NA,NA,CASKPAGNEKLFF,TGTGCCAGCAAGCCGGCGGGGAATGAAAAACTGTTTTTT
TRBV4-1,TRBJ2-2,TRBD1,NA,CASSQARDRNTGELFF,TGCGCCAGCAGCCAGGCCCGGGACAGGAACACCGGGGAGCTGTTTTTT
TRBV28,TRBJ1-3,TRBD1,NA,CASSVQDRGSGNTIYF,TGTGCCAGCAGTGTTCAGGACAGGGGGTCTGGAAACACCATATATTTT
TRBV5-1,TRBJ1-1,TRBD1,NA,CASSSEGTARPLAAFF,TGCGCCAGCTCCTCCGAAGGGACAGCGAGACCCTTAGCGGCTTTCTTT
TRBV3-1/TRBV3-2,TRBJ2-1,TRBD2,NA,CASSRFGTSSGASYNEQFF,TGTGCCAGCAGCCGGTTCGGGACTAGCTCGGGCGCTTCCTACAATGAGCAGTTCTTC
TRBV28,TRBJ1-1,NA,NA,CASRGLNTEAFF,TGTGCCAGCAGGGGCCTGAACACTGAAGCTTTCTTT
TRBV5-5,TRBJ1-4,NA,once,CASSLAGQNEKLFF,TGTGCCAGCAGCTTGGCAGGGCAAAATGAAAAACTGTTTTTT
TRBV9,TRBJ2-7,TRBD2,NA,CASSPQSGTSVTEQYF,TGTGCCAGCAGCCCTCAATCCGGGACTAGCGTAACCGAGCAGTACTTC
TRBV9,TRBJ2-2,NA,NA,CASSVNQGIGSGELFF,TGTGCCAGCAGCGTGAACCAGGGAATAGGTAGTGGGGAGCTGTTTTTT
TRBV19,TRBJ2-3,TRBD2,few,CASSTDTSGSTDTQYF,TGTGCCAGTAGTACCGATACTAGCGGGAGCACAGATACGCAGTATTTT
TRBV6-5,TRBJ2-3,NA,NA,CASRSPADTQYF,TGTGCCAGCAGAAGTCCGGCAGATACGCAGTATTTT
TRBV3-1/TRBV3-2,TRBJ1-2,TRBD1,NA,CASSQEGGTGVRYGYTF,TGTGCCAGCAGCCAAGAGGGGGGGACAGGGGTCCGCTATGGCTACACCTTC
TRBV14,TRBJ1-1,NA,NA,CASSQGRWNTEAFF,TGTGCCAGCAGCCAAGGGAGATGGAACACTGAAGCTTTCTTT
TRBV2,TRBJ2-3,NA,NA,CASSEETGTDTQYF,TGTGCCAGCAGTGAAGAGACTGGCACAGATACGCAGTATTTT
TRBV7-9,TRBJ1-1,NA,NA,CASSFPQGNTEAFF,TGTGCCAGCAGCTTTCCCCAGGGGAACACTGAAGCTTTCTTT
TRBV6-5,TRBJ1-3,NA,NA,CASSHRGPGNTIYF,TGTGCCAGCAGTCACCGGGGTCCCGGAAACACCATATATTTT
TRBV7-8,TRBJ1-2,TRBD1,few,CASSVRQGSGFDGYTF,TGTGCCAGCAGCGTTAGACAGGGGTCAGGGTTTGATGGCTACACCTTC
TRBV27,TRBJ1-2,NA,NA,CASSPGGSRGYTF,TGTGCCAGCAGCCCGGGGGGGAGTAGAGGCTACACCTTC
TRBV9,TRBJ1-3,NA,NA,CASSVQSDYGNTIYF,TGTGCCAGCAGCGTACAGAGTGACTATGGAAACACCATATATTTT
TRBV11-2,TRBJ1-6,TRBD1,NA,CASSSGLAGGPPLHF,TGTGCCAGCAGCTCCGGTCTGGCAGGGGGACCTCCCCTCCACTTT
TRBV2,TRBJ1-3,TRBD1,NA,CASKTGISSGNTIYF,TGTGCCAGCAAGACAGGGATTTCCTCTGGAAACACCATATATTTT
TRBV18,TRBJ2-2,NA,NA,CASTSGLSNTGELFF,TGTGCCAGCACGTCCGGTTTATCGAACACCGGGGAGCTGTTTTTT
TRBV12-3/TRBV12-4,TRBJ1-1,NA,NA,CASSRQNTEAFF,TGTGCCAGCAGCCGACAGAACACTGAAGCTTTCTTT
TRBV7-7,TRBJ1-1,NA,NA,CASSYRVGTEAFF,TGTGCTAGCAGTTACAGGGTAGGGACTGAAGCTTTCTTT
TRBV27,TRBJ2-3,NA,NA,CASSLFRGQDTQYF,TGTGCCAGCAGTTTATTCCGGGGACAAGATACGCAGTATTTT
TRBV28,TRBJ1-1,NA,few,CASRFGRALEAFF,TGTGCCAGCAGGTTCGGTAGAGCTTTAGAAGCTTTCTTT
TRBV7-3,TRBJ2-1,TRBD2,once,CASSRSGGANNEQFF,TGTGCCAGCAGTAGAAGCGGGGGGGCGAACAATGAGCAGTTCTTC
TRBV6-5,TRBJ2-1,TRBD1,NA,CASNAGQGGFNEQFF,TGTGCCAGCAACGCGGGACAGGGAGGGTTCAATGAGCAGTTCTTC
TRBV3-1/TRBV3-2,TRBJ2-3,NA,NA,CASSQALADTQYF,TGTGCCAGCAGCCAAGCCCTCGCGGATACGCAGTATTTT
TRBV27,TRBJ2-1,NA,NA,CASSSGVAEYNEQFF,TGTGCCAGCAGTTCTGGGGTAGCGGAATACAATGAGCAGTTCTTC
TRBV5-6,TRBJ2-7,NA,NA,CASSQWGQTYEQYF,TGTGCCAGCAGCCAATGGGGACAAACCTACGAGCAGTACTTC
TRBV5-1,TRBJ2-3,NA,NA,CASSFAGAGDTQYF,TGCGCCAGCAGCTTTGCGGGGGCAGGAGATACGCAGTATTTT